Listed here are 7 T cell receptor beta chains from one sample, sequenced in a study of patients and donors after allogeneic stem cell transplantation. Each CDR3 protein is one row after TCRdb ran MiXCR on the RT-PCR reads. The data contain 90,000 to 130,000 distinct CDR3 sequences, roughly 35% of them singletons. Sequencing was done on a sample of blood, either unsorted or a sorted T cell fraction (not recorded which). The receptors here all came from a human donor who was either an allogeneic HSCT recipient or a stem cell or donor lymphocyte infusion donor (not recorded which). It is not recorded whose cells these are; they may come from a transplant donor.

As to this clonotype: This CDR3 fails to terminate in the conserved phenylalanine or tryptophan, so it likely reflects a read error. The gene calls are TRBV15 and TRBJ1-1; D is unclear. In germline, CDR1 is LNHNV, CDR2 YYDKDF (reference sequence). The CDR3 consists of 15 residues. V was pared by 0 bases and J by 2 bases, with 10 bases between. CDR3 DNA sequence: TGTGCCACCAGCAGAGATGTAGGCGGAAACACTGAAGCTTTCTTG. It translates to CATSRDVGGNTEAFL.

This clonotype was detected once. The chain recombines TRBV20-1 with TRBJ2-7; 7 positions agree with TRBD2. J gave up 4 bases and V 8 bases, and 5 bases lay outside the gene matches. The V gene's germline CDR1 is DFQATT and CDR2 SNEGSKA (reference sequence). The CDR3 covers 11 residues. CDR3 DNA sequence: TGCAGTACGAGCGGGACTTACGAGCAGTACTTC. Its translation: CSTSGTYEQYF.

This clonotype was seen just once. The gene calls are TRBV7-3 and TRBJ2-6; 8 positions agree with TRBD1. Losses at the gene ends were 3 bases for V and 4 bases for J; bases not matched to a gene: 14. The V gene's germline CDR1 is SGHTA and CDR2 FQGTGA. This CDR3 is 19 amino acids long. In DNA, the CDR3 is TGTGCCAGCAGCTTTTCAGGGGGCCACCCAAGAGCGGGGGCCAACGTCCTGACTTTC. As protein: CASSFSGGHPRAGANVLTF.

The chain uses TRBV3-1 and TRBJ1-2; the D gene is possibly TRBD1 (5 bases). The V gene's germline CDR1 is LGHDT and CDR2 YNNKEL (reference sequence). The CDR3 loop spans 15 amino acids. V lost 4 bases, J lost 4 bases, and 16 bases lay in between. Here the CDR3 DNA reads TGTGCCAGCAGCCTAGAGGCGGCAGGGAGCTATGGCTACACCTTC. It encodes CASSLEAAGSYGYTF.

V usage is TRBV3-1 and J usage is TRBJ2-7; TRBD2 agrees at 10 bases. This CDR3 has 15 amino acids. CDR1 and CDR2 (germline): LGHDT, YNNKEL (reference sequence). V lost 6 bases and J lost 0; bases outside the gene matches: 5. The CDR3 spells CASSRKREGSYEQYF. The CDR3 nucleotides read TGTGCCAGCAGTCGGAAGCGGGAGGGCTCCTACGAGCAGTACTTC.

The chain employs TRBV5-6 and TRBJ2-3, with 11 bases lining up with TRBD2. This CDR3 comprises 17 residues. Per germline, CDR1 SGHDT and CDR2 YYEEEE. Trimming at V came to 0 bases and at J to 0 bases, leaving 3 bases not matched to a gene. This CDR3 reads CASSLAGLAASTDTQYF. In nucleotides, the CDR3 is TGTGCCAGCAGCTTGGCGGGACTAGCGGCTAGCACAGATACGCAGTATTTT.

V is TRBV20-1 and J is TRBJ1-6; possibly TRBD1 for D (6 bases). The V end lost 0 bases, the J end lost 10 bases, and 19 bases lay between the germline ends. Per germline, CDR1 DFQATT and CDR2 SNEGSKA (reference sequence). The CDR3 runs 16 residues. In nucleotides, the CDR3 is TGCAGTGCTAGAGATCGCAGGGACATAATGCAGTCACCCCTCCACTTT. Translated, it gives CSARDRRDIMQSPLHF.